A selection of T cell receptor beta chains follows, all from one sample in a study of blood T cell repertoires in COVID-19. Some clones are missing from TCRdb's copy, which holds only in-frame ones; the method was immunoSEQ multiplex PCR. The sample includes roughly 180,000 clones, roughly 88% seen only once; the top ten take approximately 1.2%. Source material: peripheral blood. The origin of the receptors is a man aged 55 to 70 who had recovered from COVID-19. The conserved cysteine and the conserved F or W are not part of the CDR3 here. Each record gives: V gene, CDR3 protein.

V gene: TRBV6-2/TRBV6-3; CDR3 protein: ASSLDRTGQAPGELF
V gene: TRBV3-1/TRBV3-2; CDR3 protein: ASTTLSGAEAF
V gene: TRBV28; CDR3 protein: ASSPGQDAYGYT
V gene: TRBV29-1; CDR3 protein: SVGQDNQPQH
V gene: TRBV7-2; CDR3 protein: ASSGGVSYGYT
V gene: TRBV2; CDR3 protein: ASSSYARTGGNQPQH
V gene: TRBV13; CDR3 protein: ASSPRTGLSNEQF
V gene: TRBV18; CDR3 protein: ASSPLRGNQPQH
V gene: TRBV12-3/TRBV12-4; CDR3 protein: ASSFSGYGYT
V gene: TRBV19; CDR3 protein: ASSRGGSYNSPLH
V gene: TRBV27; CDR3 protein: ASSGGSSYNEQF
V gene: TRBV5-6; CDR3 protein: ASSLTRTHLSTDTQY
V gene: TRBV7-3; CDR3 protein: ASSSPSEETQY
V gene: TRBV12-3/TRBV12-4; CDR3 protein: ASRPLSTDEQY
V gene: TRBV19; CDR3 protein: ASNPGLAGGRDTQY
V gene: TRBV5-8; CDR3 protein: ASSLHRTRNQPQH
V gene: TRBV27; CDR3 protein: ASSLSGTLWNQPQH
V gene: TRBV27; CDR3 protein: ASSPGTSGKTQY
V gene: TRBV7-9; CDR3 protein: ASSLVLSSGNTIY
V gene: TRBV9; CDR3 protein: ASSPGQGNEKLF
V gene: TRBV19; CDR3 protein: ASSIGADSYNQPQH
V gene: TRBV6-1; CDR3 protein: ASSDQGASGAEAF
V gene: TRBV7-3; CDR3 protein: ASSSQGGNTGELF
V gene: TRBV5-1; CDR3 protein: ASSYGTSGNTDTQY
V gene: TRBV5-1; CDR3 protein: ASSLVRGRHNEQF
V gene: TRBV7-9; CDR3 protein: ASSLRPIVGVDTQY
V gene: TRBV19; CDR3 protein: ASSIGTGGAGEQF
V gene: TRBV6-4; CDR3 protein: ASSDQGLEQY
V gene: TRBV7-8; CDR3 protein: ASSFRTDRTGELF
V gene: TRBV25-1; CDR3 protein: ASSQQGGTEAF
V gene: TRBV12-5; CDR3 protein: ASGLVGRGRQPQH
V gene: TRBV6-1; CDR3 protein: ASSDPWLSGTGQYGYT
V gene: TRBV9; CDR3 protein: ASNQGGTNTQY
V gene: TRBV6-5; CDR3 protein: ASTRGATDTQY
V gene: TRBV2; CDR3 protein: ASNHPGTSGVVANTGELF
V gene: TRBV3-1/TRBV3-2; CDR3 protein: ASSTRTGGTDTQY
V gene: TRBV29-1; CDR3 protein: SVETSGPTSLPKNTQY
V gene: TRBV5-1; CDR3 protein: ASTPRGAQETQY
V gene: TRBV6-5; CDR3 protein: ASRVTGGVEKLF
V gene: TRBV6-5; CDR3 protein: ASSRGAEQY
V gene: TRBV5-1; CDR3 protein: ASSLEQLEDTQY
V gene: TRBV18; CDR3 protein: ASSPPSQLNTEAF
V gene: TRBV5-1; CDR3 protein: ASSLEPGESYEQY